The rows below give T cell receptor beta chains drawn from one sample of a study of blood T cell repertoires in COVID-19. TCRdb's copy holds only in-frame clones and misses some; the assay was immunoSEQ multiplex PCR. The sample has some 130,000 clones, around 82% seen once. The sequencing sample was made of peripheral blood. These receptors were collected from a woman aged 25 to 39 who had recovered from COVID-19. Each CDR3 is given with its conserved first and last residue. Fields, in order: V gene, J gene, D gene, CDR3 protein, CDR3 DNA. A D gene is named only where the DNA matches it firmly.

>TRBV5-4|TRBJ2-5|.
CATHLPGAETQYF
TGTGCCACCCACCTCCCAGGGGCAGAGACCCAGTACTTC
>TRBV7-6|TRBJ1-4|.
CASSLERGGYEKLFF
TGTGCCAGCAGCTTAGAGAGGGGGGGGTATGAAAAACTGTTTTTT
>TRBV27|TRBJ1-6|TRBD1
CASKTGSSYNSPLHF
TGTGCCAGCAAGACAGGGAGCTCCTATAATTCACCCCTCCACTTT
>TRBV5-8|TRBJ2-1|TRBD2
CASRLLAGVEQFF
TGTGCCAGCAGACTTCTAGCGGGAGTTGAGCAGTTCTTC
>TRBV27|TRBJ1-6|TRBD1
CASSFGQGVSPLHF
TGTGCCAGCAGTTTCGGACAGGGGGTTTCACCCCTCCACTTT
>TRBV2|TRBJ2-3|TRBD2
CASQPGLAGSTDTQYF
TGTGCCAGCCAACCGGGACTAGCGGGAAGCACAGATACGCAGTATTTT
>TRBV19|TRBJ1-4|.
CASSAQDATNEKLFF
TGTGCCAGTAGTGCACAGGATGCAACTAATGAAAAACTGTTTTTT
>TRBV15|TRBJ2-1|.
CATSPRRRAYNEQFF
TGTGCCACCAGCCCCCGGCGGCGGGCCTACAATGAGCAGTTCTTC
>TRBV24-1|TRBJ2-5|.
CATSDSGIQYF
TGTGCCACCAGTGATTCCGGGATCCAGTACTTC
>TRBV11-2|TRBJ1-2|.
CASSLAPGYGYTF
TGTGCCAGCAGCTTAGCTCCAGGGTATGGCTACACCTTC
>TRBV10-3|TRBJ1-2|TRBD1
CAISEDRARYGYTF
TGTGCCATCAGTGAGGACAGGGCCAGATATGGCTACACCTTC